This section outlines one TCR beta chain sequence together with its context. Antigen: not known. Quantitative 5'-RACE with molecular barcodes generated TCR beta libraries. Each CDR3 protein gets one entry after TCRdb re-called the 5' RACE reads with MiXCR. There are 200,000 to 250,000 distinct CDR3 sequences in the sample; 8% to 11% occur only once, and over 20% lies in the top ten. The data belong to a study of CD8 T cells in ankylosing spondylitis. Trimming left V 7 bases short and J 8 bases short, with 12 bases between. The CDR3 spans 13 residues. Germline V gene data show CDR1 as SGHTA and CDR2 as FQGNSA. Regarding the study as a whole: The study looked at matched synovial fluid samples from ankylosing spondylitis patients. Disease-linked clones were reported to be significantly enriched there. Ankylosing spondylitis blood appeared to carry a characteristic TCR beta motif of eight or nine highly homologous variants.

This TCR was sampled from a male donor with ankylosing spondylitis or in good health (not recorded which). Sequenced input: blood, either unsorted or a sorted T cell fraction (not recorded which). V gene TRBV7-2 combines with J gene TRBJ1-6; D is uncertain. The CDR3 nucleotides are TGTGCCAGCAACCCCGGGCCCGATTCACCCCTCCACTTT. It specifies CASNPGPDSPLHF.